The rows below give T cell receptor beta chains drawn from one sample of a study of CD8+ T cells in alopecia areata. Only in-frame clones appear in the TCRdb table, and some are missing; sequencing was by immunoSEQ multiplex PCR. The sample shows 200,000 to 250,000 clones, around 66% of them seen only once. The sample was CD4+ T cells sorted from blood, taken at week 44, from a patient treated with tofacitinib. The receptor set was obtained from a human donor with alopecia areata. Both conserved end residues are part of each CDR3. A D gene is named only where the DNA matches it firmly.

D: TRBD1
V: TRBV5-1
J: TRBJ2-3
CDR3: CASSSGTGHQLADTQYF

D: TRBD1
V: TRBV5-6
J: TRBJ1-5
CDR3: CASSLQTGEVGQPQHF

D: -
V: TRBV18
J: TRBJ2-5
CDR3: CASRQNGQETQYF

D: -
V: TRBV29-1
J: TRBJ2-7
CDR3: CSVEDRTGPYEQYF

D: -
V: TRBV30
J: TRBJ2-1
CDR3: CAWSALSYEQFF

D: TRBD1
V: TRBV9
J: TRBJ1-6
CDR3: CASSERGGIGQGLYNSPLHF

D: -
V: TRBV7-2
J: TRBJ1-6
CDR3: CAVPAASSYNSPLHF

D: -
V: TRBV4-1
J: TRBJ1-5
CDR3: CASSQVPGGNQPQHF

D: -
V: TRBV29-1
J: TRBJ1-1
CDR3: CSVVPRLNTEAFF

D: TRBD1
V: TRBV4-3
J: TRBJ2-7
CDR3: CASSQVWGTGAYEQYF

D: -
V: TRBV29-1
J: TRBJ2-1
CDR3: CSVEPFGNEQFF

D: TRBD1
V: TRBV23-1
J: TRBJ2-7
CDR3: CASRAGGCEQYF

D: -
V: TRBV7-3
J: TRBJ1-2
CDR3: CASSTERRYGYTF

D: -
V: TRBV5-1
J: TRBJ1-5
CDR3: CASSFGEGGNQPQHF

D: -
V: TRBV15
J: TRBJ1-1
CDR3: CATSRAGKNTEAFF

D: TRBD1
V: TRBV6-1
J: TRBJ2-3
CDR3: CASSATGGSADTQYF

D: -
V: TRBV4-3
J: TRBJ1-5
CDR3: CASPSMPVSNQPQHF

D: TRBD2
V: TRBV7-2
J: TRBJ2-7
CDR3: CASSSTSGVYEQYF

D: -
V: TRBV19
J: TRBJ2-5
CDR3: CASSRGETQYF

D: -
V: TRBV6-5
J: TRBJ1-1
CDR3: CASSYSRDNTEAFF

D: TRBD1
V: TRBV5-6
J: TRBJ1-2
CDR3: CASSYGQGQGYTF

D: -
V: TRBV4-3
J: TRBJ2-3
CDR3: CASSQEGQTDTQYF

D: -
V: TRBV29-1
J: TRBJ1-4
CDR3: CSVEEGANEKLFF

D: -
V: TRBV29-1
J: TRBJ2-1
CDR3: CSVEEGSNEQFF

D: -
V: TRBV29-1
J: TRBJ2-1
CDR3: CSWYGSSYNEQFF

D: -
V: TRBV15
J: TRBJ1-1
CDR3: CATSRGHSNTEAFF

D: -
V: TRBV7-9
J: TRBJ1-5
CDR3: CASSLGDGGDSNQPQHF

D: -
V: TRBV29-1
J: TRBJ1-4
CDR3: CSVGETTNEKLFF

D: -
V: TRBV4-3
J: TRBJ1-2
CDR3: CASSQDRLTSYGYTF

D: -
V: TRBV29-1
J: TRBJ1-1
CDR3: CSVKGMGMNTEAFF

D: -
V: TRBV4-3
J: TRBJ1-1
CDR3: CASSQDIYTEAFF

D: -
V: TRBV7-2
J: TRBJ2-2
CDR3: CASSLIGELFF

D: TRBD2
V: TRBV5-6
J: TRBJ2-7
CDR3: CASSLVAGGIYEQYF

D: -
V: TRBV4-3
J: TRBJ2-5
CDR3: CASSQDWRGQPKETQYF

D: -
V: TRBV28
J: TRBJ2-1
CDR3: CASSAGGENSYNEQFF

D: -
V: TRBV29-1
J: TRBJ1-2
CDR3: CSVEAGGGYTF

D: TRBD2
V: TRBV19
J: TRBJ2-7
CDR3: CASSIISGGAYEQYF

D: TRBD1
V: TRBV30
J: TRBJ1-6
CDR3: CAWKDRGDSPLHF

D: -
V: TRBV7-8
J: TRBJ1-6
CDR3: CASSFGGGDSPLHF